This section outlines one TCR beta chain sequence together with its context. Its target is unknown. The sample is drawn from a study of T cell responses to AZD1222 COVID-19 vaccine. General observations from the study: Vaccination with two AZD1222 doses was followed by a rise in Spike-specific TCR breadth and depth. Repertoires in all cases were sampled only once the peak T cell response had passed. Most donors were white British, females outnumbered males, and clonal diversity was possibly underestimated.

TCRdb's table, derived via immunoSEQ multiplex PCR, lists solely in-frame clones and lacks some. The sample has 45,000 to 60,000 clones, 70% to 90% seen once. The V gene's germline CDR1 is SGHVS and CDR2 FNYEAQ. This CDR3 spans 16 amino acids. Trimming at V came to 4 bases and at J to 7 bases, leaving 12 bases not matched to a gene. The source was peripheral blood, collected on day 0 of AZD1222 vaccination. This TCR was sampled from an adult in good health. The chain couples TRBV7-6 to TRBJ2-1; 8 bases agree with TRBD2. CDR3 DNA: TGTGCCAGCAGCTCCTCACTATTAGCGGGACTTAATGAGCAGTTCTTC. Amino acid sequence: CASSSSLLAGLNEQFF.